This note documents a single T cell receptor beta chain sequence. Trimming cost V 1 base and J 4 bases, with 20 bases left between them. CDR3 length equals 17 residues. The germline CDR1 and CDR2 sequences are MGHDK and SYGVNS. The age range of participants was 18 to 89 years, with residence in 20 to 25 US areas. The entry originates in a study of blood T cell repertoires in COVID-19. The wider study: Samples representing acute and convalescent COVID-19 were sourced from the United States, Italy and Spain.

In the study's own analysis: Amplification with reference gene primers provided the estimates of nucleated cell counts. Using immunoSEQ multiplex PCR, the repertoire was profiled, and TCRdb retains in-frame clones only, with some absent. Clone size and the V and J calls come from that table; the DNA yielded D and trimming. The sample records 250,000 or so clones, around 89% being singletons. This rearrangement joins TRBV25-1 to TRBJ2-7, with D possibly matching TRBD1 (6 bases). Specimen: PBMCs or T cells enriched from blood (not recorded which). This TCR was sampled from a man aged 50-60 years who had been exposed to COVID-19. The CDR3 loop reads CASSESGTSSPGYEQYF. DNA for the CDR3: TGTGCCAGCAGTGAATCTGGGACATCATCGCCCGGTTACGAGCAGTACTTC.